The subject of this entry is one T cell receptor beta chain. This PCR relied on a set of 60 Vbeta primers and 13 Jbeta primers. Sequencing was performed with immunoSEQ multiplex PCR; in TCRdb, only in-frame clones are kept and a portion is missing. The sample has about 200,000 clones. The CDR3 consists of 15 residues. Looked up from germline, CDR1 is MDHEN and CDR2 is SYDVKM. V shed 3 bases and J shed 0 bases, with 9 bases lying between them. This specimen belongs to a study of cytomegalovirus exposure and HLA in healthy donors. V and J are TRBV28 and TRBJ1-3; no firm D call. The sequence was collected from a girl aged 2-10 years in good health and CMV-seropositive. Sequenced input: PBMCs. The chain's CDR3 is CASSFRTNSGNTIYF. The CDR3, as DNA: TGTGCCAGCAGTTTTAGGACTAACTCTGGAAACACCATATATTTT.